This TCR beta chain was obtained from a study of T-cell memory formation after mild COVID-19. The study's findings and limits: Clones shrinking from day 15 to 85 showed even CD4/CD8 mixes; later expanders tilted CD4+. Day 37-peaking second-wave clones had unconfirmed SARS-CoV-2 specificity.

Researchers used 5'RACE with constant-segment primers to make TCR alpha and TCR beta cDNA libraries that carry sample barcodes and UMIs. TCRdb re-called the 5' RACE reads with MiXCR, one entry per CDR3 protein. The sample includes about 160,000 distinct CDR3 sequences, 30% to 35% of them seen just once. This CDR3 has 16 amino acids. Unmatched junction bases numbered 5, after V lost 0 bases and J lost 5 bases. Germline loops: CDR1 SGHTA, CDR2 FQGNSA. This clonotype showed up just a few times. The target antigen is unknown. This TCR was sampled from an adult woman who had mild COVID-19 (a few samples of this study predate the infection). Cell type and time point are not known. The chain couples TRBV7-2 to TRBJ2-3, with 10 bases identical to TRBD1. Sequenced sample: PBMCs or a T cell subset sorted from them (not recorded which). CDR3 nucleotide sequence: TGTGCCAGCAGCTTAGCCTACGGACAGGGGGGAGATACGCAGTATTTT. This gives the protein CASSLAYGQGGDTQYF.